This TCR beta chain emerged from a study of T cells in Graves' hyperthyroidism and ophthalmopathy. Overall study context: Peripheral blood sampling occurred at initial diagnosis, before any treatment.

Regions amplified from RNA transcripts were the TCR beta CDR3 regions. HTBI primers drove first-round RT-PCR of the TCR CDR3. A single record per CDR3 protein comes from TCRdb applying MiXCR to the multiplex PCR reads. Among some 510,000 distinct CDR3 sequences, less than 25% were seen once, and the ten largest hold about 26%. CDR3 length equals 11 residues. V was shortened by 6 bases and J by 7 bases, with 9 bases between the two germline ends. The V gene's germline CDR1 is LGHNT and CDR2 FRNRAP. Any patient presenting with uncontrolled infection, other autoimmune disease, pregnancy or lactation was left out.

This chain joins TRBV12-5 and TRBJ1-1; no firm D call. This receptor was taken from a young man with Graves' hyperthyroidism. The sequencing input was blood. The CDR3, as DNA: TGTGCTAGTGGCCTTACATATGAAGCTTTCTTT. Protein sequence: CASGLTYEAFF.